Detailed here is one T cell receptor beta chain. This clonotype was recorded many times. Its antigen target is currently unknown. No much larger clone is present one base from it, and per-base qualities are unavailable. TCR beta CDR3 regions were amplified from RNA transcripts. The TCR CDR3 was subjected to a first round of RT-PCR using the HTBI primer set and the Qiagen OneStep RT-PCR kit. Libraries were constructed in a second round of multiplex PCR, after which size selection and purification were performed. The libraries were sequenced on an Illumina HiSeq2000 using paired-end 100 bp reads. The study's processing was this. SOAPnuke was used to process the raw data, removing reads that contained adapters or uncalled bases, had a mean Phred below 15, or lacked an exact match to the constant primer or identifier. COPE v1.2.5 was used to merge high-quality paired reads, and clonotypes were defined as unique nucleotide sequences. Clonotypes were aligned to IMGT TRBV, TRBD and TRBJ reference segments using MiTCR v1.1. The analysis was restricted to V-J combinations with a frequency above 0.0001, which together covered about 99% of the repertoires. The TCS score was defined as F50 (clonal expansion) divided by E x V (chaos), with BLOSUM62-based TCRdist calculated between CDR3 peptides within each V-J. Welch's t-statistics and random forest reduced around 510 V-J features to about 12, which were used in a naive Bayes classifier (R e1071). TCRdb cleaned the public reads at Q25 with fastp, built clones with MiXCR and kept in-frame beta chains. For every CDR3 protein sequence, its rows merge into one entry that carries the most common genes and DNA. V and J calls and clone size were set by TCRdb, not the authors. The sample records some 250,000 distinct CDR3 sequences, just over 14% of which are singletons. The biggest ten clones account for about an eighth of the sample.

Hyperthyroidism patients were newly diagnosed, had a disease duration of under 2 months, and were aged 18 to 65 years. Exclusion was applied to patients with uncontrolled infections, other autoimmune diseases, pregnancy or lactation. Diagnoses were established on the basis of clinical symptoms, serum thyroxine and TRAb, thyroid ultrasound, and orbital computed tomography. For progressor patients, blood was drawn at the first diagnosis of hyperthyroidism, before any ophthalmopathy symptoms had appeared. PBMCs were separated from 7.5 to 10 ml of fresh peripheral blood using Ficoll-Paque density gradient centrifugation. Progressor patients were defined as those initially diagnosed with Graves' hyperthyroidism in whom ophthalmopathy developed during follow-up. Trizol reagent was used to extract total RNA, and RNA quality was then checked on an Agilent 2100 Bioanalyzer. The record originates from a study of T cells in Graves' hyperthyroidism and ophthalmopathy (dated by TCRdb to the late 2010s). Concerning the study at large: Peripheral blood was collected at initial diagnosis, before any treatment. The 75 to 100 discovery patients were randomly divided into training and test sets at a 7:3 ratio. Prospective prediction of ophthalmopathy was tested in an independent validation cohort consisting of some 19 hyperthyroidism patients and 15 to 17 patients who later progressed to ophthalmopathy. Once sampling was done, hyperthyroidism patients were given methimazole at a starting dose of 30 mg daily, whereas ophthalmopathy patients were given high-dose intravenous methylprednisolone. The study also compared thyroid tissue and blood T-cell repertoires from several Graves' hyperthyroidism patients. A discovery cohort of about a hundred patients, 43 with Graves' ophthalmopathy and fewer than 65 with stable Graves' hyperthyroidism, was used to find distinguishing TCR V-J signatures. According to the paper, TCR Vbeta CDR3 sequencing was carried out on roughly 130 peripheral blood samples, which came from under 50 ophthalmopathy, around 75 hyperthyroidism and approximately 17 progressor patients. Study-wide findings and limitations: A model built on a 13 V-J signature distinguished ophthalmopathy from stable hyperthyroidism, reaching about 88% sensitivity and under 84% specificity in cross-validation and 80%/75% in testing. Sample size was not statistically predetermined, and investigators were not blinded to group allocation. Blood samples also contained most of the expanded thyroid clonotypes (frequency above 0.001), which suggests that blood repertoires may reflect thyroid immune responses. During validation, the model predicted progression to ophthalmopathy a median of around 7 months ahead of onset, with around 70% sensitivity and around 72% specificity.

Inclusive of the bounding cysteine and phenylalanine, the CDR3 is 17 residues long. Kept here is only the CDR3 DNA, which spans 51 bases and is read in frame from base 1. The germline V gene (reference sequence) yields MNHEY for CDR1 and SMNVEV for CDR2. V loses 1 base of germline sequence and J loses 0 bases, and the interval between the two ends is 13 bases. The chain is encoded by TRBV27 joined to TRBJ2-1; too little of a D gene remains to name it. The sequence was obtained from a woman in her thirties or forties with Graves' hyperthyroidism that later progressed to Graves' ophthalmopathy. The sample taken for sequencing was blood. DNA sequence: TGTGCCAGCAGTTTATTCATCTTCATTTACTCCTACAATGAGCAGTTCTTC. This yields the protein CASSLFIFIYSYNEQFF.